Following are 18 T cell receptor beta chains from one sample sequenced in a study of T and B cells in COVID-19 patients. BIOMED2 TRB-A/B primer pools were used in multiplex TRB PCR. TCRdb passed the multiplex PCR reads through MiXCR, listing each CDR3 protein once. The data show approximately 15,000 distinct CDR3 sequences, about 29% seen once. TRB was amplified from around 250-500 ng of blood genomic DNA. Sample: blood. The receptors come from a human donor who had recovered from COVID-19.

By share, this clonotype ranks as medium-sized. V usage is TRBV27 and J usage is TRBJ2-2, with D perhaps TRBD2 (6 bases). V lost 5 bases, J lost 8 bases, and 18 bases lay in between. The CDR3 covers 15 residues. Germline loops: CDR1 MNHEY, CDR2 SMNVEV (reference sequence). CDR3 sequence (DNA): TGTGCCAGCAGTGTTCGGGGACGGGGGATGGGGGAGCTGTTTTTT. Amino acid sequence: CASSVRGRGMGELFF.

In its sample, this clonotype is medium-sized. CDR3 DNA: TGTGCCAGCAGTTTAAACAGTCTTGGGGGTGAGACCCAGTACTTC. Its translation is CASSLNSLGGETQYF. The rearrangement uses TRBV11-3 and TRBJ2-5; perhaps D is TRBD1 or TRBD2 (5 bases each). Trimming pared 6 bases from V and 5 bases from J, leaving 19 bases between. Germline loops: CDR1 SGHNT, CDR2 YENEEA. CDR3 length: 15 residues.

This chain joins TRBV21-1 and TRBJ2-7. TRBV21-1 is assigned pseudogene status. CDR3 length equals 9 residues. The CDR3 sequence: CATPDEQYF. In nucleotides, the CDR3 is TGTGCCACCCCTGACGAGCAGTACTTC.

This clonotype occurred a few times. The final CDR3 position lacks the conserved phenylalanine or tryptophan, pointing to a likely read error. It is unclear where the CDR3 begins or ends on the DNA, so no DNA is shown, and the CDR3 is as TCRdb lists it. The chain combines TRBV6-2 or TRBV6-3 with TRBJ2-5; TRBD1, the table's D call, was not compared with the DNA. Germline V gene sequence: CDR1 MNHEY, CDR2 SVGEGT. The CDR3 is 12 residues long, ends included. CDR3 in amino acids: CASNSRGGRQSI.

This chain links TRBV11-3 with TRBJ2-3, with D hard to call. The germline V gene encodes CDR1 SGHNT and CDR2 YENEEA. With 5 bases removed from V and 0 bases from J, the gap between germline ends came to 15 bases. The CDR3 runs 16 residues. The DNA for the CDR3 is TGTGCCAGCAGCCCCTATGGCGGCAGGAGCACAGATACGCAGTATTTT. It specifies CASSPYGGRSTDTQYF. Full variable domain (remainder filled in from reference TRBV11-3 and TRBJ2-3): EAGVVQSPRYKIIEKKQPVAFWCNPISGHNTLYWYLQNLGQGPELLIRYENEEAVDDSQLPKDRFSAERLKGVDSTLKIQPAELGDSAVYLCASSPYGGRSTDTQYFGPGTRLTVL.

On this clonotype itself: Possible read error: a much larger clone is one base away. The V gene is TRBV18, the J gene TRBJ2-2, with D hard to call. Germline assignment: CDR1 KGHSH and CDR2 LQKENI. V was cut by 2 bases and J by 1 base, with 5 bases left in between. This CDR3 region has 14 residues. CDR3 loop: CASSPGRNTGELFF. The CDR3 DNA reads TGTGCCAGCTCACCAGGTCGGAACACCGGGGAGCTGTTTTTT.

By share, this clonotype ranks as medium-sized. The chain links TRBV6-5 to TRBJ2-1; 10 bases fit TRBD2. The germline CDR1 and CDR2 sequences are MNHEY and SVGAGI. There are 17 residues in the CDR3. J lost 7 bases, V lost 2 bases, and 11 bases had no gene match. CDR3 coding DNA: TGTGCCAGCAGTTACGGTCCCCTAGCGGGAGCGGGTAATGAGCAGTTCTTC. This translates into CASSYGPLAGAGNEQFF.

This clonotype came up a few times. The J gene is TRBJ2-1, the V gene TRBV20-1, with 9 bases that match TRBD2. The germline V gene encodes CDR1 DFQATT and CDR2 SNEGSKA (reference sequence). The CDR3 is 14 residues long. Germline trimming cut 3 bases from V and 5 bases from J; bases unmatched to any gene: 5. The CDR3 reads CSASRSGGHNEQFF. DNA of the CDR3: TGCAGTGCTAGTCGTAGCGGGGGCCACAATGAGCAGTTCTTC.

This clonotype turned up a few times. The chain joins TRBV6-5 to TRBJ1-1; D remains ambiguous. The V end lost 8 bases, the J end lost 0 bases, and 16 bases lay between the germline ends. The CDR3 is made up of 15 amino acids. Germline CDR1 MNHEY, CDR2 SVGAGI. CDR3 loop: CASLPRGHLNTEAFF. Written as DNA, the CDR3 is TGTGCCAGCCTGCCGCGAGGGCACCTGAACACTGAAGCTTTCTTT.

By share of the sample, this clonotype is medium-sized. The CDR3 DNA sequence: TGTGCCAGTGGAAGGACAGGGGGCAATGAGCAGTTCTTC. Its translation is CASGRTGGNEQFF. J is TRBJ2-1 and V is TRBV19; TRBD1 matches 10 bases. CDR1 is LNHDA, CDR2 SQIVND, per germline (reference sequence). The CDR3 consists of 13 residues. The J segment lost 6 bases and the V segment lost 8 bases, leaving 4 bases of the junction unmatched. Full variable domain (remainder filled in from reference TRBV19 and TRBJ2-1): DGGITQSPKYLFRKEGQNVTLSCEQNLNHDAMYWYRQDPGQGLRLIYYSQIVNDFQKGDIAEGYSVSREKKESFPLTVTSAQKNPTAFYLCASGRTGGNEQFFGPGTRLTVL.

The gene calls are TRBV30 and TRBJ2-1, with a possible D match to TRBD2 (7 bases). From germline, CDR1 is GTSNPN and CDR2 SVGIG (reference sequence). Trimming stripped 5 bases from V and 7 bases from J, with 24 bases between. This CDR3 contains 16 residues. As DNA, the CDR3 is TGTGCCTGGGGGGGGGGGGGGGGCGGGGGTAGGAATGAGCAGTTCTTC. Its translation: CAWGGGGGGGRNEQFF.

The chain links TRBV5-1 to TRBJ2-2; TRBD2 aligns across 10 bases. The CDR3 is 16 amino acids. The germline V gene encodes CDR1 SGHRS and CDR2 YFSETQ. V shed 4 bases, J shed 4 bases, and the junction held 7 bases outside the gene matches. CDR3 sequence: CASSPRLAGATGELFF. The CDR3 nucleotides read TGCGCCAGCAGCCCTCGACTAGCGGGTGCCACCGGGGAGCTGTTTTTT.

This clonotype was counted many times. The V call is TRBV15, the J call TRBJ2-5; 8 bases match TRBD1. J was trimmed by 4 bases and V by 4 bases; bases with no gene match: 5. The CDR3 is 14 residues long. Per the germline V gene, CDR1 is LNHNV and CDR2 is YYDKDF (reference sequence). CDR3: CATSKTGVGETQYF. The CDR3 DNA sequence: TGTGCCACCAGCAAGACAGGGGTTGGAGAGACCCAGTACTTC.

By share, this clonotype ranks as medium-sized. CDR3 amino acids: CSVEKQNEQFF. The CDR3 nucleotides read TGCAGCGTTGAGAAGCAGAATGAGCAGTTCTTC. This sequence joins TRBV29-1 and TRBJ2-1; the D is unclear. The CDR3 runs 11 residues. Germline CDR1 SQVTM, CDR2 ANQGSEA. Trimming removed 3 bases from V and 7 bases from J, with 7 bases in between.

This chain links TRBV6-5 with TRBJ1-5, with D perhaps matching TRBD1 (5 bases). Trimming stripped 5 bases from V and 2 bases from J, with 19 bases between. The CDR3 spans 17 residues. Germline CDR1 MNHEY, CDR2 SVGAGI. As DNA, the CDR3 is TGTGCCAGCAGTCACCCCAACGGGGCAAACGGCAATCAGCCCCAGCATTTT. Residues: CASSHPNGANGNQPQHF.

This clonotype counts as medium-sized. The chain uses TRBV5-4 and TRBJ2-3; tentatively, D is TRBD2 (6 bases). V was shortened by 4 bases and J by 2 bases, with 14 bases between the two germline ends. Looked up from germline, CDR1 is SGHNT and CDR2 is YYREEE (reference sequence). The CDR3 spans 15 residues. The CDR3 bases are TGTGCCAGCAGCCCGTACGGGACTCCCACAGATACGCAGTATTTT. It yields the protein CASSPYGTPTDTQYF.

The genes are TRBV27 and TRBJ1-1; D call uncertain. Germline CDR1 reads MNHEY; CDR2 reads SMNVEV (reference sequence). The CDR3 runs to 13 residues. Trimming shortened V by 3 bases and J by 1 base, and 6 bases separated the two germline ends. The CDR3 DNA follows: TGTGCCAGCAGTTTCAGCCCGAACACTGAAGCTTTCTTT. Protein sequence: CASSFSPNTEAFF.

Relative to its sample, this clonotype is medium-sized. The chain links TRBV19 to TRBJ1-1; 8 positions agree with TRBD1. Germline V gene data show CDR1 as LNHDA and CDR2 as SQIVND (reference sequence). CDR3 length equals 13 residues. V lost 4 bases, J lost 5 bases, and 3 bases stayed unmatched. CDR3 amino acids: CASSKDRETEAFF. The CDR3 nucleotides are TGTGCCAGTAGTAAGGACAGGGAGACTGAAGCTTTCTTT.